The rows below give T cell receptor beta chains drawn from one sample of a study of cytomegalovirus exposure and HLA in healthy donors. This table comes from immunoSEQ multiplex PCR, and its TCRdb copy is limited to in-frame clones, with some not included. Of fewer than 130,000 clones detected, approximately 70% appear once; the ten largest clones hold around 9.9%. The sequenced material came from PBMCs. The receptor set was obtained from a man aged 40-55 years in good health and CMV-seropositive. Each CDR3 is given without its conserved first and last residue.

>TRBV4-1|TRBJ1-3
ASSQGDYQGFTIY
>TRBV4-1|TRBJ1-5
ASSQEHSRVDQPQH
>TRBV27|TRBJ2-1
ASSFSGEQF
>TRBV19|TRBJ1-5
ASEWGRPDSNQPQH
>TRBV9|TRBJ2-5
ASSVGLAEETQY
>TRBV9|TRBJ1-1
ASRGGANTEAF
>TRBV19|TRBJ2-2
ASRRTGLAGAGTGELF
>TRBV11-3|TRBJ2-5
ASSSPQGEETQY
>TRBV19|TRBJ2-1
ASSIDRGGIYNEQF
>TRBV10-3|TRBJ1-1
AIRTGPRVNTEAF
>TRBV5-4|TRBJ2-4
ASSLAEAKNIQY
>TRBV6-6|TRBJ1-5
ASSPRQALLDQPQH
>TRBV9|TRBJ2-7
ASSTGTSGSSYEQY
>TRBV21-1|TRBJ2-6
ASSKARQGTGANVLT
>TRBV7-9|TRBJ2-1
ASSPSGRSNEQF